Each of the 27 T cell receptor beta chains below was sequenced from the same sample in a study of T cell responses to AZD1222 COVID-19 vaccine. Data came from immunoSEQ multiplex PCR; TCRdb stores just in-frame clones and leaves some out. Seen here are more than 140,000 clones, roughly nine tenths observed once, and the top ten hold 2.9%. This specimen was peripheral blood, taken on day 0 of AZD1222 vaccination. These receptors all stem from an adult in good health.

The chain uses TRBV28 and TRBJ1-3; 7 nucleotides agree with TRBD1. The CDR3 runs to 14 residues. Losses at the gene ends were 6 bases for V and 6 bases for J; bases not matched to a gene: 8. Germline V gene sequence: CDR1 MDHEN, CDR2 SYDVKM. The CDR3: CASRRTGRPNTIYF. The CDR3 DNA is TGTGCCAGCAGACGGACAGGACGCCCAAACACCATATATTTT.

The V gene is TRBV28, the J gene TRBJ2-4; D is undetermined. This CDR3 is built from 18 residues. Trimming took 1 base from V and 0 from J, leaving 16 bases between them. Germline values: CDR1 MDHEN, CDR2 SYDVKM. DNA of the CDR3: TGTGCCAGCAGTTTATCTGGGGTTATGGGATTAGCCAAAAACATTCAGTACTTC. It is translated as CASSLSGVMGLAKNIQYF.

The chain is built from TRBV3-1 (or the pseudogene TRBV3-2) and TRBJ2-7; TRBD2 matches at 9 bases. The V and J ends lost 0 bases and 0 bases, in that order; junction bases with no gene match: 6. Looked up from germline, CDR1 is LGHDT and CDR2 is YNNKEL (reference sequence). CDR3 length: 17 residues. The CDR3 DNA is TGTGCCAGCAGCCAAGATTGTCGACTAGCGGTCTCCTACGAGCAGTACTTC. Translation gives CASSQDCRLAVSYEQYF.

Concerning this clone itself: The identical CDR3 is also encoded by other nucleotide sequences in the sample. The CDR3: CSARTGGNTEAFF. The CDR3 nucleotides read TGCAGCGCCAGGACAGGGGGGAACACTGAAGCTTTCTTT. The genes are TRBV29-1 and TRBJ1-1; 10 nucleotides line up with TRBD1. Germline V gene sequence: CDR1 SQVTM, CDR2 ANQGSEA. The CDR3 spans 13 residues. After removal of 7 bases from V and 1 base from J, the junction contained 3 bases not matched to a gene.

The chain is built from TRBV5-6 and TRBJ2-2; 12 bases agree with TRBD2. The CDR3 totals 16 residues. With V trimmed by 6 bases and J by 4 bases, 7 bases remained unmatched. In germline, CDR1 is SGHDT, CDR2 YYEEEE. The CDR3 protein is CASNYGLAGSTGELFF. The CDR3 nucleotides read TGTGCCAGCAACTATGGACTAGCGGGAAGCACCGGGGAGCTGTTTTTT.

This chain links TRBV19 with TRBJ1-2, with D unresolved. The V end lost 5 bases, the J end lost 2 bases, and 24 bases lay between the germline ends. The germline V gene encodes CDR1 LNHDA and CDR2 SQIVND (reference sequence). This CDR3 comprises 18 residues. CDR3 bases: TGTGCCAGTAGTCCCCCGAGGACGGTCGTTGAGTTGAACTATGGCTACACCTTC. Translating it yields CASSPPRTVVELNYGYTF.

Of note for this clone: The junction does not match germline at one end; this may be a read error. The chain has TRBV7-9 and TRBJ2-1, with 7 nucleotides matching TRBD2. Germline V CDR1 and CDR2: SEHNR, FQNEAQ (reference sequence). The CDR3 is 16 residues long. CDR3 in DNA: TGTGCCAGCAGCCTAGCGGTAGGGATGGAGTACAATGAGCAGTTCTTC. It is translated as CASSLAVGMEYNEQFF.

In its sample, this clone was seen a few times. This rearrangement joins TRBV11-2 to TRBJ2-7, with 11 positions matching TRBD1. The CDR3 extends over 14 amino acids. Germline CDR1 SGHAT, CDR2 FQNNGV. V was clipped by 6 bases and J by 4 bases; unmatched bases: 5. CDR3 coding DNA: TGTGCCAGCAGAACCGGGACAGGGGGTTACGAGCAGTACTTC. It encodes CASRTGTGGYEQYF.

The chain carries TRBV6-5 and TRBJ1-3, with D hard to call. The germline CDR1 and CDR2 sequences are MNHEY and SVGAGI. Trimming left V 0 bases short and J 0 bases short, with 9 bases between. This CDR3 region has 16 residues. CDR3 DNA: TGTGCCAGCAGTTACTCCGAGAATGACTCTGGAAACACCATATATTTT. Amino acids: CASSYSENDSGNTIYF.

V gene TRBV21-1 combines with J gene TRBJ1-6; TRBD1, the table's D call, lacks a check against the DNA. TRBV21-1 is a pseudogene segment. CDR3 size: 14 residues. CDR3 sequence reads: CASSKGHPNSPLHF. Written as DNA, the CDR3 is TGTGCCAGCAGCAAGGGCCACCCTAATTCACCCCTCCACTTT.

The DNA of the CDR3 is TGTGCCAGCAGCTTAGCTCTGGGACCCTCCTACGAGCAGTACTTC. Residues: CASSLALGPSYEQYF. This chain uses TRBV11-2 with TRBJ2-7, with D perhaps TRBD1 or TRBD2 (5 bases each). Trimming cost V 1 base and J 0 bases, with 10 bases left between them. This CDR3 region has 15 residues. Germline CDR1 SGHAT, CDR2 FQNNGV.

The chain is built from TRBV28 and TRBJ1-5, with 11 bases lining up with TRBD1. CDR1 MDHEN and CDR2 SYDVKM come from the germline V gene. CDR3 length: 17 residues. Trimming cost V 3 bases and J 4 bases; bases outside gene matches: 8. The CDR3 sequence is CASSFVLGTGGNQPQHF. In DNA, the CDR3 is TGTGCCAGCAGTTTTGTTTTGGGGACAGGGGGAAATCAGCCCCAGCATTTT.

The chain has TRBV30 and TRBJ2-6; the match to TRBD2 covers 7 bases. CDR1 is GTSNPN and CDR2 is SVGIG in the germline V gene (reference sequence). The CDR3 spans 15 residues. Germline trimming cut 4 bases from V and 0 bases from J; bases unmatched to any gene: 3. CDR3 in DNA: TGTGCCTGGACTAGCGGAAGCTCTGGGGCCAACGTCCTGACTTTC. Translation gives CAWTSGSSGANVLTF.

The chain links TRBV7-9 to TRBJ1-2, with no clear D. Germline V gene data show CDR1 as SEHNR and CDR2 as FQNEAQ (reference sequence). CDR3 size: 15 residues. Between the trimmed V and J ends, which lost 1 base and 3 bases, there was a span of 12 bases. The CDR3 loop reads CASSLGTPRDYGYTF. The DNA of the CDR3 is TGTGCCAGCAGCTTAGGGACCCCCCGGGACTATGGCTACACCTTC.

The rearrangement uses TRBV6-1 and TRBJ2-2; 8 nucleotides align to TRBD1. The germline CDR1 and CDR2 sequences are MNHNS and SASEGT. V shed 4 bases and J 6 bases; nucleotides not matched to a gene: 10. The CDR3 contains 16 residues. The CDR3 DNA is TGTGCCAGCAGTGCCGACCCGGGACAGGCAGCCGGGGAGCTGTTTTTT. Translated, it gives CASSADPGQAAGELFF.

The genes are TRBV11-2 and TRBJ2-5; TRBD2 agrees at 10 bases. After removal of 1 base from V and 5 bases from J, the junction contained 1 base not matched to a gene. This CDR3 region has 14 residues. Per the germline V gene, CDR1 is SGHAT and CDR2 is FQNNGV. CDR3 DNA sequence: TGTGCCAGCAGCTTAGTTAGCGGGAGGGAGACCCAGTACTTC. Translating it yields CASSLVSGRETQYF.

The chain has TRBV13 and TRBJ2-3, with 13 nucleotides matching TRBD2. Trimming took 0 bases from V and 5 from J; bases not matched to a gene: 17. The CDR3 totals 21 residues. CDR1 and CDR2 from the germline V gene are PRHDT and FYEKMQ (reference sequence). CDR3 residues: CASSLGRGLAGFLRRVDTQYF. CDR3 coding DNA: TGTGCCAGCAGCTTAGGACGGGGACTAGCGGGATTCCTGCGCAGGGTAGATACGCAGTATTTT.

The CDR3 protein is CASSNPGGELFF. CDR3 DNA: TGTGCCAGCAGCAACCCGGGCGGGGAGCTGTTTTTT. The chain uses TRBV6-2 or TRBV6-3 and TRBJ2-2; D ambiguous. The CDR3 loop spans 12 amino acids. The germline V gene encodes CDR1 MNHEY and CDR2 SVGEGT. Deletions cut 6 bases from V and 7 bases from J, with 9 bases between.

The chain is built from TRBV7-9 and TRBJ2-1; 9 positions agree with TRBD1. The CDR3 extends over 15 amino acids. Germline trimming cut 4 bases from V and 2 bases from J; bases unmatched to any gene: 3. Germline CDR1 reads SEHNR; CDR2 reads FQNEAQ (reference sequence). The CDR3 DNA sequence: TGTGCCAGCAGCTACAGGGGGCCGACCTACAATGAGCAGTTCTTC. Translating it yields CASSYRGPTYNEQFF. Combining the CDR3 with reference TRBV7-9 and TRBJ2-1 gives the whole variable domain DTGVSQNPRHKITKRGQNVTFRCDPISEHNRLYWYRQTLGQGPEFLTYFQNEAQLEKSRLLSDRFSAERPKGSFSTLEIQRTEQGDSAMYLCASSYRGPTYNEQFFGPGTRLTVL.

V is TRBV6-5 and J is TRBJ2-2; 14 bases line up with TRBD2. Losses at the gene ends were 5 bases for V and 6 bases for J; bases not matched to a gene: 2. The CDR3 loop spans 15 amino acids. CDR1 and CDR2 from the germline V gene are MNHEY and SVGAGI. The CDR3 coding sequence is TGTGCCAGCAGTACGGGACTAGCGGGAGCCGGGGAGCTGTTTTTT. The encoded protein is CASSTGLAGAGELFF.

The V gene is TRBV5-6, the J gene TRBJ1-2; D remains ambiguous. Trimming removed 0 bases at V and 1 base at J, with 7 bases between. CDR3 length: 14 residues. The germline gives CDR1 SGHDT, CDR2 YYEEEE. The CDR3 sequence: CASSLALGNYGYTF. CDR3 DNA: TGTGCCAGCAGCTTGGCCTTGGGTAACTATGGCTACACCTTC.

The chain is built from TRBV5-4 and TRBJ2-6; the match to TRBD1 covers 8 bases. CDR3 length: 15 residues. V lost 3 bases, J lost 2 bases, and 1 base stayed unmatched. The V gene's germline CDR1 is SGHNT and CDR2 YYREEE (reference sequence). CDR3 loop: CASSSRGPGANVLTF. The CDR3 DNA reads TGTGCCAGCAGCTCCAGGGGGCCTGGGGCCAACGTCCTGACTTTC.

V and J are TRBV19 and TRBJ2-7, with a weak D call TRBD2 (5 bases). The V gene's germline CDR1 is LNHDA and CDR2 SQIVND (reference sequence). The germline V and J ends were trimmed by 4 bases and 4 bases, with 11 bases remaining between them. The CDR3 length is 13 residues. CDR3 bases: TGTGCCAGTAGTAGCCGGGAAAGATACGAGCAGTACTTC. Protein: CASSSRERYEQYF.

The genes are TRBV5-4 and TRBJ2-2; 8 bases agree with TRBD1. The CDR3 loop spans 16 amino acids. The ends lost 0 bases at V and 6 bases at J; junction bases unmatched: 7. Germline CDR1 reads SGHNT; CDR2 reads YYREEE (reference sequence). CDR3 nucleotides: TGTGCCAGCAGCTTGGGACAGGGGAGGAAGGCCGGGGAGCTGTTTTTT. Protein sequence: CASSLGQGRKAGELFF.

The V call is TRBV12-3 or TRBV12-4, the J call TRBJ1-5, with D uncertain. V was cut by 7 bases and J by 3 bases, with 10 bases left in between. This CDR3 comprises 13 residues. Here the CDR3 DNA reads TGTGCCAGCACCGTAGCTTTCAATCAGCCCCAGCATTTT. Protein sequence: CASTVAFNQPQHF.

The genes are TRBV27 and TRBJ2-3; TRBD2 matches 7 bases. V trimming: 7 bases; J trimming: 3 bases; junction bases outside the gene matches: 7. CDR1 MNHEY and CDR2 SMNVEV come from the germline V gene (reference sequence). The CDR3 has 14 amino acids. The CDR3 nucleotides read TGTGCCAGCAAGAGCGGGACCTTTACAGATACGCAGTATTTT. Encoded protein: CASKSGTFTDTQYF.

This sequence joins TRBV2 and TRBJ2-2, with D maybe TRBD2 (5 bases). Germline values: CDR1 SNHLY, CDR2 FYNNEI. The V end was cut by 10 bases, the J end by 4 bases, with 19 bases between. The CDR3 has 15 amino acids. For the CDR3, the DNA is TGTGCCACCCCGGATCTAGCTAATTTCACCGGGGAGCTGTTTTTT. This codes for CATPDLANFTGELFF. The full variable domain, with the rest looked up from reference TRBV2 and TRBJ2-2, is EPEVTQTPSHQVTQMGQEVILRCVPISNHLYFYWYRQILGQKVEFLVSFYNNEISEKSEIFDDQFSVERPDGSNFTLKIRSTKLEDSAMYFCATPDLANFTGELFFGEGSRLTVL.